This T cell receptor (beta chain) is drawn from a study of blood T cell repertoires in COVID-19 (dated by TCRdb to 2019 to 2021). The study in broad terms: Collaborator samples came from the United States, Italy and Spain and covered acute and convalescent phases of COVID-19. The material from the prospective study consisted of cDNA or gDNA derived from T cells, B-cell-depleted T cells, or PBMCs. The dataset comprised deeply sampled blood TCRbeta repertoires from subjects exposed to, actively infected with, or recovered from COVID-19. The repertoires were made available in a free public database intended to serve as a resource for research on the immune response to SARS-CoV-2. The samples were drawn from two sources: the first 160 participants of the ongoing ImmuneRACE study, and over 950 subjects contributed by 6 global collaborators. The sample metadata nearly always contained a de-identified subject ID, COVID-19 status, age in years and sex. HLA class I and class II types, where available, came from metadata supplied by the sample provider rather than from assay-based typing.

A remark on this clone: Which antigen it targets is not known. Within one base of it there is no much larger clone, and no base qualities were kept.

Overall results and qualifications from the work: The amount of clinical and demographic metadata varied by source and participant and was provided uncurated.

The immunoSEQ Assay, a bias-controlled multiplex PCR, was used to amplify TCRbeta CDR3 regions from genomic DNA. Turning to the authors' computational methods: The number of nucleated cells in each sample was estimated by amplification of reference gene primers within the assay. To quantify the absolute abundance of each unique TCRbeta CDR3 rearrangement, sequence reads were collapsed and filtered. For each sample, productive Simpson clonality was calculated as the square root of Simpson's diversity index over productive rearrangements. This is the immuneACCESS table as TCRdb keeps it, with only in-frame sequences that have V and J called. A part of the clones is gone; compared with another copy, unresolved V genes explain less than half, and the rest is unexplained. V and J calls and clone size are given by that table; D and trimming were obtained from the DNA. The sample table records about 71,000 clones; 80% to 95% of these occur just once. Together, the top ten hold less than 0.8% of the sample.

Each collaborating institution followed its own protocols to collect whole blood in K2EDTA tubes. Collaborator samples were shipped for TCRbeta analysis as frozen whole blood, isolated PBMCs, or DNA extracted from either sample type. The sequence was obtained from an elderly woman with acute or convalescent COVID-19. The sequencing sample was made of peripheral blood.

The nucleotide sequence reads as follows: TGCGCCAGCAGCGTGACAGGGGAAGGAGTCTATGGCTACACCTTC. Protein translation: CASSVTGEGVYGYTF. The rearranged segments are TRBV5-1 and TRBJ1-2, and 8 junction bases match TRBD1. Including cysteine and phenylalanine, the CDR3 has 15 amino acids. Only CDR3 DNA is held: 45 bases, read in frame from base 1. Sequences SGHRS (CDR1) and YFSETQ (CDR2) are obtained from the germline V gene. From V the trimming removes 4 bases and from J it removes 4 bases, while the gene matches leave 9 bases of the junction unaccounted for.